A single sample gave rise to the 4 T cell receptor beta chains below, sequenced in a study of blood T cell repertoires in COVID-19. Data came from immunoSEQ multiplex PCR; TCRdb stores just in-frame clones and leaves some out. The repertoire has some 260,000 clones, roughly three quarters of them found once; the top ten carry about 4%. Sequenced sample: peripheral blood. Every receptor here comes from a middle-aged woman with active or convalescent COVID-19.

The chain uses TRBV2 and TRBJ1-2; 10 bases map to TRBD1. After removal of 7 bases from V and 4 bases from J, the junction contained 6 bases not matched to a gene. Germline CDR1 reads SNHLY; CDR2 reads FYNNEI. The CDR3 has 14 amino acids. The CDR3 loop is CASTRDRGGYGYTF. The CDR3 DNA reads TGTGCCAGCACCCGGGACAGGGGCGGCTATGGCTACACCTTC. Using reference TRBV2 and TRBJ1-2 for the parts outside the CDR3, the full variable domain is EPEVTQTPSHQVTQMGQEVILRCVPISNHLYFYWYRQILGQKVEFLVSFYNNEISEKSEIFDDQFSVERPDGSNFTLKIRSTKLEDSAMYFCASTRDRGGYGYTFGSGTRLTVV.

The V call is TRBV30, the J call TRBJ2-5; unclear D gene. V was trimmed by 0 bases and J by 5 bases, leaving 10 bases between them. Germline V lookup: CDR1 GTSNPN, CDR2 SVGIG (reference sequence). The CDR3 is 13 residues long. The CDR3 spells CAWSVTGVETQYF. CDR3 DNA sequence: TGTGCCTGGAGTGTAACGGGTGTGGAGACCCAGTACTTC.

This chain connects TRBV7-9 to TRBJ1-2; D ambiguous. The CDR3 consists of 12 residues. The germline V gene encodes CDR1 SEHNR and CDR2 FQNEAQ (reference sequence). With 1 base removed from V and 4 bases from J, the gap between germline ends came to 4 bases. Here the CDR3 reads CASSLGAYGYTF. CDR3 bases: TGTGCCAGCAGCTTAGGGGCCTATGGCTACACCTTC. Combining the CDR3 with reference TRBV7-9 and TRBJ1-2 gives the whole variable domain DTGVSQNPRHKITKRGQNVTFRCDPISEHNRLYWYRQTLGQGPEFLTYFQNEAQLEKSRLLSDRFSAERPKGSFSTLEIQRTEQGDSAMYLCASSLGAYGYTFGSGTRLTVV.

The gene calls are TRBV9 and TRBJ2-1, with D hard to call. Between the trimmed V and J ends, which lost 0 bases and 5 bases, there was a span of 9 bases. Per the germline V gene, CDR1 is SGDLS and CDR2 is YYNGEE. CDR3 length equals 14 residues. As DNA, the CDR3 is TGTGCCAGCAGCGTAGGCCCAGGTAACAATGAGCAGTTCTTC. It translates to CASSVGPGNNEQFF.